This TCR beta chain was recovered during a study of human T cells and chemical hapten exposure. General study results and limits: Sensitizing with DPC caused no change in TCRs above 1 in 1000 frequency.

This clonotype was counted ten times or more. Its antigen is not known. Documented time point: healthy volunteer bleed at 6 weeks. Unfractionated whole blood yielded the extracted total RNA. What the library attached to individual cDNA molecules were unique molecular identifiers. TCRdb processed the RACE reads anew with MiXCR; each CDR3 protein has one entry. This sample has 65,000 to 95,000 distinct CDR3 sequences; about 8.6% occur once, and the top ten carry 1.7%. This TCR was sampled from a female donor in good health. Some clones in this sample may be carry-over from other donors' samples. Sequencing was performed on whole blood.

The CDR3 spells CASSTYSNQPQHF. As DNA, the CDR3 is TGTGCCAGCAGTACTTATAGCAATCAGCCCCAGCATTTT. The chain recombines TRBV12-3 or TRBV12-4 with TRBJ1-5, with D uncertain. This CDR3 contains 13 residues. Trimming shortened V by 5 bases and J by 0 bases, and 5 bases separated the two germline ends.